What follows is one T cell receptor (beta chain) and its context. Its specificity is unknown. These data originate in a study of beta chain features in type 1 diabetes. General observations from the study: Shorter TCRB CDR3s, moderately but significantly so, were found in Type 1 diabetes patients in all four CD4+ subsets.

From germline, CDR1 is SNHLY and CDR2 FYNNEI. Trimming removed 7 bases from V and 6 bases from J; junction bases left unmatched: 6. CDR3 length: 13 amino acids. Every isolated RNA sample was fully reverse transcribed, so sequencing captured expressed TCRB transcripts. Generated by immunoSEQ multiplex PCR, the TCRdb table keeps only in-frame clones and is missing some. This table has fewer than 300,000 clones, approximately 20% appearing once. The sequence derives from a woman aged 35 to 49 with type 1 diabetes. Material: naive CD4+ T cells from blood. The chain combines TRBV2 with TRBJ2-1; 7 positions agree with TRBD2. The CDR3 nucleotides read TGTGCCAGCATCCGCGGGAGCGGCAATGAGCAGTTCTTC. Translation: CASIRGSGNEQFF.